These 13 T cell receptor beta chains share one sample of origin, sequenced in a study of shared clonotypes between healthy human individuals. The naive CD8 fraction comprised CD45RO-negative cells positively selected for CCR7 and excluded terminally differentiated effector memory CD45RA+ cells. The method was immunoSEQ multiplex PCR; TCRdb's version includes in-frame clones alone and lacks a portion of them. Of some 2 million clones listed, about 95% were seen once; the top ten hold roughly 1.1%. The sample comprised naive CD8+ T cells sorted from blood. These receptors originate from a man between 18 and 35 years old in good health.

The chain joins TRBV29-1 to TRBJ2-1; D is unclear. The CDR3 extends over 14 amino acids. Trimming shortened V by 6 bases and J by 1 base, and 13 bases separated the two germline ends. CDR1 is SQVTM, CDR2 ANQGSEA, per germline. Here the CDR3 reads CSVPNSGSYNEQFF. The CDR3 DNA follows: TGCAGCGTCCCCAACTCGGGTTCCTACAATGAGCAGTTCTTC.

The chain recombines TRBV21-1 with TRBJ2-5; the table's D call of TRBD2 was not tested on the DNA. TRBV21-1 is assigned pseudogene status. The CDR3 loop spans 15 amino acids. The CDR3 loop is CASPGREGLGETQYF. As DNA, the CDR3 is TGTGCCAGCCCTGGGCGGGAGGGCCTAGGGGAGACCCAGTACTTC.

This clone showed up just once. CDR3 amino acids: CASAASSYNEQFF. The CDR3 DNA sequence: TGTGCCAGCGCAGCGAGCTCCTACAATGAGCAGTTCTTC. The chain employs TRBV7-2 and TRBJ2-1; D unresolved. The CDR3 runs 13 residues. V gave up 8 bases and J gave up 0 bases, with 8 bases separating them. Germline CDR1 is SGHTA and CDR2 is FQGNSA.

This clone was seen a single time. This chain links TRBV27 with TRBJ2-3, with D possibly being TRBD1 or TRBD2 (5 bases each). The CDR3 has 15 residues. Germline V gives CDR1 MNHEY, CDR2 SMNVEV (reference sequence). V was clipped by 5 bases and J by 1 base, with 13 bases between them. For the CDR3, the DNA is TGTGCCAGCAGTGACTGGGGGTACGGCACAGATACGCAGTATTTT. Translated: CASSDWGYGTDTQYF.

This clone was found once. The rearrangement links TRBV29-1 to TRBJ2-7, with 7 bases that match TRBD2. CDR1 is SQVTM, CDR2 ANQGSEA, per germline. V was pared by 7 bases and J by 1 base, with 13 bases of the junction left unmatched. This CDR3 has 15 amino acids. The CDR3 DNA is TGCAGCGCCGAACCGGGACTACGCCATTCCTACGAGCAGTACTTC. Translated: CSAEPGLRHSYEQYF.

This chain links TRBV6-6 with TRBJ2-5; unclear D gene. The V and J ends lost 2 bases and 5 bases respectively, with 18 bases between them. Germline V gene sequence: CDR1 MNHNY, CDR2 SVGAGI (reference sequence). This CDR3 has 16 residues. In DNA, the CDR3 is TGTGCCAGCAGTTACGCGTCTACCCAAATTAGGGAGACCCAGTACTTC. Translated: CASSYASTQIRETQYF.

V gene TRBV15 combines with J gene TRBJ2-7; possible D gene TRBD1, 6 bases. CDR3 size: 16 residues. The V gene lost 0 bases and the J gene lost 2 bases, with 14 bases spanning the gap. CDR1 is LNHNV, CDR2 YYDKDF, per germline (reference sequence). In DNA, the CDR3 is TGTGCCACCAGCAGAGATTTTACAGGGAACCCCTACGAGCAGTACTTC. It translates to CATSRDFTGNPYEQYF.

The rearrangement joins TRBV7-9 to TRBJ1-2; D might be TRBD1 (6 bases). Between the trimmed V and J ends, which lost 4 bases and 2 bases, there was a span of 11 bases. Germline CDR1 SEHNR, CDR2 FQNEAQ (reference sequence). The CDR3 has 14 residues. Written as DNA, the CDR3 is TGTGCCAGCAGCTCGGAGGGGGGGAACTATGGCTACACCTTC. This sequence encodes CASSSEGGNYGYTF.

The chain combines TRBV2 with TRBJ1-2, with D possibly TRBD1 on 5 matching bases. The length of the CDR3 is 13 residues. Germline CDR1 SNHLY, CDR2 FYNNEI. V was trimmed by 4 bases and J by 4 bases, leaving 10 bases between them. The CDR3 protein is CASSGGDGYGYTF. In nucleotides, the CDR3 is TGTGCCAGCAGTGGGGGGGACGGCTATGGCTACACCTTC.

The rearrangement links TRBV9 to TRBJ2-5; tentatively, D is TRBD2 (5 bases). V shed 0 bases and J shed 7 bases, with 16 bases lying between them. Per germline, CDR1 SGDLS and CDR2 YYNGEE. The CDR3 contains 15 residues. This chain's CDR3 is CASSVDLGPEGTQYF. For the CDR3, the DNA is TGTGCCAGCAGCGTAGATCTAGGACCCGAGGGGACCCAGTACTTC.

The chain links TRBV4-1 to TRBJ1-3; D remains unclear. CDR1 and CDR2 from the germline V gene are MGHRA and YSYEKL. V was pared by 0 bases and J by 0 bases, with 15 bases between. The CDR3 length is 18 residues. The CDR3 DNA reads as TGCGCCAGCAGCCAAGATCCAATAGACACACTCTCTGGAAACACCATATATTTT. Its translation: CASSQDPIDTLSGNTIYF.

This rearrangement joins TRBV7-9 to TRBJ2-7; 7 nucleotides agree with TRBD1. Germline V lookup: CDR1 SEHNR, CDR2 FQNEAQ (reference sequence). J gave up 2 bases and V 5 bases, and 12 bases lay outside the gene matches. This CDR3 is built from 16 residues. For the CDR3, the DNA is TGTGCCAGCAGCCTTTCGTGGGACAGCCAAGCCTACGAGCAGTACTTC. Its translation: CASSLSWDSQAYEQYF.

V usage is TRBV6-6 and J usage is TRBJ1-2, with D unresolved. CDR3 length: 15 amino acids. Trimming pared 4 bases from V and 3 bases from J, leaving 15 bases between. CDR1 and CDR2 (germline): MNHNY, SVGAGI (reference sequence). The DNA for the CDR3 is TGTGCCAGCAGTTCAGAAGCGGACCGAGACTATGGCTACACCTTC. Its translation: CASSSEADRDYGYTF.